The 10 T cell receptor beta chains presented below share a single source sample, sequenced in a study of OX40 agonist ivuxolimab in advanced cancers. Generated by immunoSEQ multiplex PCR, the TCRdb table keeps only in-frame clones and is missing some. This table has some 39,000 clones, about 88% appearing once. Sequences were derived from CD4+ or CD8+ T cells sorted from blood, sampled in a trial of the OX40 agonist ivuxolimab. The receptors were sampled from an adult with an advanced solid tumor such as melanoma, head and neck, liver or kidney cancer.

The table lists this clone with a count of one. This rearrangement joins TRBV7-6 to TRBJ2-5; D possibly matches TRBD1 or TRBD2 (5 bases each). This CDR3 spans 14 amino acids. The V gene lost 5 bases and the J gene lost 5 bases, with 15 bases spanning the gap. Looked up from germline, CDR1 is SGHVS and CDR2 is FNYEAQ. The CDR3 reads CASSPRGTGETQYF. CDR3 sequence (DNA): TGTGCCAGCAGCCCCCGAGGGACGGGGGAGACCCAGTACTTC. The whole variable domain, remainder taken from reference TRBV7-6 and TRBJ2-5, is GAGVSQSPRYKVTKRGQDVALRCDPISGHVSLYWYRQALGQGPEFLTYFNYEAQQDKSGLPNDRFSAERPEGSISTLTIQRTEQRDSAMYRCASSPRGTGETQYFGPGTRLLVL.

Turning to this clone: The junction departs from the called germline gene at one end, perhaps through a read error. V and J are TRBV5-4 and TRBJ1-2; possible D gene TRBD1, 6 bases. Germline lookup yields CDR1 SGHNT and CDR2 YYREEE (reference sequence). The length of the CDR3 is 16 residues. CDR3 region: CASRLRQAAADYCYTF. The CDR3 nucleotides read TGTGCCAGCAGACTCAGACAGGCCGCGGCGGACTATTGCTACACCTTC.

The chain employs TRBV18 and TRBJ1-5; the match to TRBD1 covers 8 bases. V lost 1 base, J lost 3 bases, and 5 bases stayed unmatched. The CDR3 runs 16 residues. Looked up from germline, CDR1 is KGHSH and CDR2 is LQKENI. CDR3 loop: CASSPRAGGVNQPQHF. The CDR3, as DNA: TGTGCCAGCTCACCACGGGCAGGGGGCGTCAATCAGCCCCAGCATTTT.

This chain uses TRBV2 with TRBJ1-4; TRBD1 agrees at 9 bases. The CDR3 runs to 14 residues. CDR1 SNHLY and CDR2 FYNNEI come from the germline V gene. J was trimmed by 10 bases and V by 1 base; bases with no gene match: 4. The DNA for the CDR3 is TGTGCCAGCAGTGAAGACAGGGGGCGTCTAAAACTGTTTTTT. As protein: CASSEDRGRLKLFF.

This clone occurred once. The chain carries TRBV5-5 and TRBJ1-1; D is uncertain. CDR3 size: 14 residues. Between the trimmed V and J ends, which lost 0 bases and 4 bases, there was a span of 10 bases. Germline V lookup: CDR1 SGHKS, CDR2 YYEKEE (reference sequence). The CDR3 coding sequence is TGTGCCAGCAGCTTGGGACCTTGGGGCACTGAAGCTTTCTTT. This gives the protein CASSLGPWGTEAFF. Based on the CDR3 plus reference TRBV5-5 and TRBJ1-1, the full variable domain is DAGVTQSPTHLIKTRGQQVTLRCSPISGHKSVSWYQQVLGQGPQFIFQYYEKEERGRGNFPDRFSARQFPNYSSELNVNALLLGDSALYLCASSLGPWGTEAFFGQGTRLTVV.

This chain connects TRBV10-1 to TRBJ2-1; unclear D gene. Germline CDR1 reads WNHNN; CDR2 reads SYGVQD (reference sequence). CDR3 length equals 13 residues. V was pared by 2 bases and J by 2 bases, with 4 bases between. The CDR3 protein is CASSEGAYNEQFF. Here the CDR3 DNA reads TGCGCCAGCAGTGAGGGCGCCTACAATGAGCAGTTCTTC.

The V call is TRBV9, the J call TRBJ2-2; D uncertain. The CDR3 covers 13 residues. V lost 1 base and J lost 6, with 7 bases in between. CDR1 is SGDLS and CDR2 is YYNGEE in the germline V gene. The CDR3 is CASSVRIAGELFF. Written as DNA, the CDR3 is TGTGCCAGCAGCGTAAGGATAGCCGGGGAGCTGTTTTTT.

The V call is TRBV27, the J call TRBJ1-2; 7 nucleotides agree with TRBD1. After removal of 6 bases from V and 4 bases from J, the junction contained 5 bases not matched to a gene. From germline, CDR1 is MNHEY and CDR2 SMNVEV (reference sequence). The CDR3 length is 13 residues. DNA for the CDR3: TGTGCCAGCAGGGAGGGGGCCGGCTATGGCTACACCTTC. Translation: CASREGAGYGYTF.

This clone came up a few times. The chain employs TRBV11-3 and TRBJ2-1, with TRBD2 matching 11 bases. Trimming cost V 5 bases and J 5 bases; bases outside gene matches: 8. Germline-derived CDR1 and CDR2 are SGHNT and YENEEA. This CDR3 spans 16 amino acids. CDR3 in amino acids: CASSDRLAGHNNEQFF. CDR3 bases: TGTGCCAGCAGCGACCGACTAGCGGGACATAACAATGAGCAGTTCTTC.

This chain uses TRBV11-3 with TRBJ2-7, with TRBD1 matching over 7 bases. The CDR3 loop spans 14 amino acids. CDR1 and CDR2 (germline): SGHNT, YENEEA. With 5 bases clipped from V and 2 bases from J, the junction kept 6 bases outside the gene matches. The CDR3 protein is CASSPHQGAYEQYF. CDR3 DNA: TGTGCCAGCAGCCCCCATCAGGGGGCCTACGAGCAGTACTTC.